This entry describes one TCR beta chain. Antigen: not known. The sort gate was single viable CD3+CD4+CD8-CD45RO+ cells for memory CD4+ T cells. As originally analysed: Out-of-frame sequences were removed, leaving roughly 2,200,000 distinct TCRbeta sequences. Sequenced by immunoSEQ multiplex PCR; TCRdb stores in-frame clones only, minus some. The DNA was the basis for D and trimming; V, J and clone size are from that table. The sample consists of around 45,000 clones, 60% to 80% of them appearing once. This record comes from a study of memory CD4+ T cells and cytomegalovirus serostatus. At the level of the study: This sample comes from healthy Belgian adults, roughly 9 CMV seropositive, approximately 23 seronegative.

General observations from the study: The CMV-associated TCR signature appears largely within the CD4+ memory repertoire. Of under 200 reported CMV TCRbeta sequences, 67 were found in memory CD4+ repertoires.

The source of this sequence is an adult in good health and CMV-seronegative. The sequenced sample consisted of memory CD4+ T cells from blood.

CDR3 nucleotide sequence: TGTGCCAGCAGACCGGGACTAGGCGCAGATACGCAGTATTTT. Its protein is CASRPGLGADTQYF. The rearrangement joins TRBV6-1 to TRBJ2-3; 8 bases are a match to TRBD2. The germline V gene encodes CDR1 MNHNS and CDR2 SASEGT. The CDR3 is 14 amino acids. Trimming cost V 6 bases and J 4 bases; bases outside gene matches: 6.